These 27 T cell receptor beta chains were all obtained from the same sample, sequenced in a study of T-cell memory formation after mild COVID-19. TCRdb passed the 5' RACE reads through MiXCR, listing each CDR3 protein once. The table has 380,000 or so distinct CDR3 sequences, roughly an eighth seen once. Input material: PBMCs or a T cell subset sorted from them (not recorded which). These receptor sequences come from a young man who had mild COVID-19 (a few samples of this study predate the infection). Cell type and time point are not known.

This clonotype was picked up many times. The chain combines TRBV2 with TRBJ1-1; D remains ambiguous. Germline V gives CDR1 SNHLY, CDR2 FYNNEI. The CDR3 has 13 amino acids. V dropped 4 bases and J dropped 1 base, with 7 bases sitting between them. CDR3 nucleotides: TGTGCCAGCAGTGTGGTAGAGAACACTGAAGCTTTCTTT. This sequence encodes CASSVVENTEAFF.

The chain recombines TRBV4-3 with TRBJ1-4, with D perhaps TRBD1 (6 bases). This CDR3 has 14 amino acids. Germline loops: CDR1 LGHNA, CDR2 YSLEER. V shed 0 bases and J shed 7 bases, with 9 bases lying between them. The CDR3 bases are TGCGCCAGCAGCCAAGATAGGACAGTTGAAAAACTGTTTTTT. Translation gives CASSQDRTVEKLFF.

This clonotype was counted only a few times. CDR3 protein: CASSLELPGEKETQYF. CDR3 sequence (DNA): TGTGCCAGCAGCTTAGAACTACCGGGAGAAAAAGAGACCCAGTACTTC. This chain connects TRBV7-9 to TRBJ2-5; D may be TRBD2 (6 bases). This CDR3 region has 16 residues. V was shortened by 1 base and J by 3 bases, with 15 bases between the two germline ends. The germline V gene encodes CDR1 SEHNR and CDR2 FQNEAQ (reference sequence). Full variable domain (remainder filled in from reference TRBV7-9 and TRBJ2-5): DTGVSQNPRHKITKRGQNVTFRCDPISEHNRLYWYRQTLGQGPEFLTYFQNEAQLEKSRLLSDRFSAERPKGSFSTLEIQRTEQGDSAMYLCASSLELPGEKETQYFGPGTRLLVL.

This clonotype was counted ten times or more. The genes are TRBV5-1 and TRBJ2-7; no clear D. This CDR3 comprises 14 residues. CDR1 is SGHRS and CDR2 is YFSETQ in the germline V gene. Trimming took off 4 bases at V and 6 bases at J, with 17 bases between the two ends. The CDR3 spells CASSLGQLQGEQYF. CDR3 bases: TGCGCCAGCAGCCTAGGGCAGTTACAAGGCGAGCAGTACTTC.

The V call is TRBV7-9, the J call TRBJ2-5; 13 bases are shared with TRBD2. The CDR3 length is 15 residues. Germline trimming cut 5 bases from V and 5 bases from J; bases unmatched to any gene: 5. Germline CDR1 SEHNR, CDR2 FQNEAQ (reference sequence). The CDR3 DNA reads TGTGCCAGCAGCGCCCCGGGACTAGCGGGGGAGACCCAGTACTTC. It specifies CASSAPGLAGETQYF.

This rearrangement joins TRBV2 to TRBJ2-1; 8 bases are a match to TRBD1. The CDR3 loop spans 17 amino acids. CDR1 and CDR2 (germline): SNHLY, FYNNEI. V was clipped by 9 bases and J by 0 bases; unmatched bases: 13. CDR3 nucleotide sequence: TGTGCCAGGAGACAGGGGCGGAAGAAAAGCTCCTACAATGAGCAGTTCTTC. Its translation: CARRQGRKKSSYNEQFF.

The chain carries TRBV20-1 and TRBJ2-1; TRBD1 matches 7 bases. The CDR3 is 13 residues long. In germline, CDR1 is DFQATT, CDR2 SNEGSKA (reference sequence). With V trimmed by 5 bases and J by 1 base, 2 bases remained unmatched. CDR3 DNA: TGCAGTGCTCGGACAGGTTCCTACAATGAGCAGTTCTTC. The encoded protein is CSARTGSYNEQFF.

DNA of the CDR3: TGTGCCAGCTTGGGACTAGCGGGGAGGGATACGCAGTATTTT. Translated: CASLGLAGRDTQYF. The chain recombines TRBV5-4 with TRBJ2-3; 13 bases fit TRBD2. Germline V lookup: CDR1 SGHNT, CDR2 YYREEE (reference sequence). V gave up 7 bases and J gave up 6 bases; unmatched junction bases: 5. This CDR3 is 14 amino acids long.

This clonotype was seen ten or more times. The chain joins TRBV5-1 to TRBJ2-7; D tentatively fits TRBD1 or TRBD2 (5 bases each). V lost 3 bases and J 0 bases, leaving 16 bases between the germline ends. This CDR3 comprises 16 residues. Germline V gene data show CDR1 as SGHRS and CDR2 as YFSETQ. The CDR3 loop is CASSWEIGDGSYEQYF. The CDR3 DNA reads as TGCGCCAGCAGCTGGGAAATCGGGGACGGCTCCTACGAGCAGTACTTC.

The rearrangement joins TRBV7-3 to TRBJ2-2, with a possible D match to TRBD2 (5 bases). The germline gives CDR1 SGHTA, CDR2 FQGTGA. Trimming cost V 3 bases and J 6 bases, with 11 bases left between them. This CDR3 contains 14 residues. CDR3 in DNA: TGTGCCAGCAGCTTCATGGACGGGGCCGGGGAGCTGTTTTTT. The encoded protein is CASSFMDGAGELFF.

The chain carries TRBV19 and TRBJ2-3; 9 bases fit TRBD2. The CDR3 totals 13 residues. J was trimmed by 8 bases and V by 3 bases; bases with no gene match: 3. Germline-derived CDR1 and CDR2 are LNHDA and SQIVND (reference sequence). CDR3 sequence reads: CASSILAGPTQYF. The CDR3 nucleotides are TGTGCCAGTAGTATCCTAGCGGGGCCTACGCAGTATTTT.

The rearrangement links TRBV6-6 to TRBJ2-1, with TRBD1 identical over 7 bases. Per germline, CDR1 MNHNY and CDR2 SVGAGI (reference sequence). This CDR3 has 17 amino acids. With V trimmed by 0 bases and J by 2 bases, 7 bases remained unmatched. The CDR3 nucleotides read TGTGCCAGCAGTTACTCGGTCCAGGGGGACACCTACAATGAGCAGTTCTTC. This encodes CASSYSVQGDTYNEQFF.

This clonotype came up a few times. This CDR3 reads CASSPGGLDRETQYF. DNA of the CDR3: TGCGCCAGCAGCCCTGGCGGGCTCGATCGAGAGACCCAGTACTTC. The chain joins TRBV5-1 to TRBJ2-5, with a weak D call TRBD2 (5 bases). CDR3 length: 15 amino acids. CDR1 is SGHRS and CDR2 is YFSETQ in the germline V gene. Trimming stripped 4 bases from V and 4 bases from J, with 17 bases between. The entire variable domain, with the rest obtained from reference TRBV5-1 and TRBJ2-5, is as follows: KAGVTQTPRYLIKTRGQQVTLSCSPISGHRSVSWYQQTPGQGLQFLFEYFSETQRNKGNFPGRFSGRQFSNSRSEMNVSTLELGDSALYLCASSPGGLDRETQYFGPGTRLLVL.

V and J are TRBV7-9 and TRBJ2-7; D perhaps matches TRBD2 (7 bases). Looked up from germline, CDR1 is SEHNR and CDR2 is FQNEAQ (reference sequence). The CDR3 sequence is 16 residues long. V lost 4 bases and J lost 4, with 20 bases in between. The CDR3 DNA sequence: TGTGCCAGCAGCTCGACCCCGGGGGGCGGTTGGTACGAGCAGTACGTC. It specifies CASSSTPGGGWYEQYV.

This clonotype showed up just a few times. This rearrangement joins TRBV20-1 to TRBJ2-1, with 7 bases aligning to TRBD1. The germline V gene has CDR1 DFQATT and CDR2 SNEGSKA (reference sequence). V dropped 0 bases and J dropped 8; count of bases not matched to a gene: 13. This CDR3 spans 16 amino acids. CDR3 nucleotide sequence: TGCAGTGCTAGAGATCTAGGGCAGGGGGTTCAGGATGAGCAGTTCTTC. This sequence encodes CSARDLGQGVQDEQFF.

This chain links TRBV5-1 with TRBJ2-7; 7 positions agree with TRBD1. The germline CDR1 and CDR2 sequences are SGHRS and YFSETQ. The CDR3 consists of 15 residues. After removal of 0 bases from V and 0 bases from J, the junction contained 3 bases not matched to a gene. DNA for the CDR3: TGCGCCAGCAGCTTGGTTGGGACAGTCTCCTACGAGCAGTACTTC. It yields the protein CASSLVGTVSYEQYF.

The rearrangement links TRBV29-1 to TRBJ2-5; D call uncertain. Trimming took 7 bases from V and 4 from J, leaving 16 bases between them. CDR3 length: 13 residues. Germline V CDR1 and CDR2: SQVTM, ANQGSEA. The CDR3 nucleotides are TGCAGCGGGCAGACGACGGGTATAGAGACCCAGTACTTC. This codes for CSGQTTGIETQYF.

The gene calls are TRBV10-3 and TRBJ2-7, with D perhaps TRBD1 (6 bases). Trimming left V 2 bases short and J 5 bases short, with 13 bases between. Looked up from germline, CDR1 is ENHRY and CDR2 is SYGVKD. The CDR3 runs 14 residues. CDR3 bases: TGTGCCATCAGTGAGCGTGGGCAGGGGAACGAGCAGTACTTC. Its protein is CAISERGQGNEQYF.

This chain connects TRBV4-3 to TRBJ2-5; possible D gene TRBD2, 7 bases. Germline CDR1 is LGHNA and CDR2 is YSLEER. Trimming removed 1 base at V and 4 bases at J, with 13 bases between. This CDR3 comprises 15 residues. The CDR3: CASSQGEGGLETQYF. The CDR3 region has the DNA TGCGCCAGCAGCCAAGGGGAGGGGGGCTTAGAGACCCAGTACTTC.

This clonotype came up a few times. The chain uses TRBV10-2 and TRBJ2-4; 7 nucleotides agree with TRBD2. Germline V gives CDR1 WSHSY, CDR2 SAAADI. This CDR3 spans 13 amino acids. The ends lost 8 bases at V and 6 bases at J; junction bases unmatched: 7. DNA for the CDR3: TGCGCCAGCCGTTTGGGGGGGGGAAACATTCAGTACTTC. It yields the protein CASRLGGGNIQYF.

This clonotype appeared a few times. The rearrangement joins TRBV5-1 to TRBJ2-3; 7 bases agree with TRBD1. Germline V gene sequence: CDR1 SGHRS, CDR2 YFSETQ. The CDR3 contains 15 residues. V lost 4 bases, J lost 6 bases, and 11 bases stayed unmatched. The CDR3, as DNA: TGCGCCAGCAGCCTCGGGACAGCAACATCTGATACGCAGTATTTT. It specifies CASSLGTATSDTQYF. Based on the CDR3 plus reference TRBV5-1 and TRBJ2-3, the full variable domain is KAGVTQTPRYLIKTRGQQVTLSCSPISGHRSVSWYQQTPGQGLQFLFEYFSETQRNKGNFPGRFSGRQFSNSRSEMNVSTLELGDSALYLCASSLGTATSDTQYFGPGTRLTVL.

This clonotype was counted between two and nine times. The chain has TRBV4-2 and TRBJ2-5; weak D call: TRBD2 (6 bases). This CDR3 comprises 16 residues. Trimming took 4 bases from V and 1 from J, leaving 16 bases between them. Germline V CDR1 and CDR2: LGHNA, YNFKEQ. The CDR3 DNA is TGTGCCAGCAGCCTCCTGGGGGGAATAGGCCAAGAGACCCAGTACTTC. Residues: CASSLLGGIGQETQYF.

This rearrangement joins TRBV6-1 to TRBJ2-7, with unresolved D. The V end lost 2 bases, the J end lost 2 bases, and 13 bases lay between the germline ends. There are 15 residues in the CDR3. Germline assignment: CDR1 MNHNS and CDR2 SASEGT. The CDR3 DNA reads TGTGCCAGCAGTGAAATTGGCCTAGGCGCCTACGAGCAGTACGTC. This gives the protein CASSEIGLGAYEQYV.

This clonotype came up a few times. This chain joins TRBV20-1 and TRBJ2-1; tentatively, D is TRBD1 (6 bases). This CDR3 region has 12 residues. Germline CDR1 and CDR2: DFQATT and SNEGSKA (reference sequence). V was cut by 4 bases and J by 5 bases, with 9 bases left in between. The CDR3 region is CSANGQNNEQFF. The CDR3, as DNA: TGCAGTGCTAATGGACAGAACAATGAGCAGTTCTTC.

This clonotype showed up just a few times. The rearrangement links TRBV12-3 or TRBV12-4 to TRBJ2-5; D gene unclear. V lost 4 bases and J 5 bases, leaving 17 bases between the germline ends. The CDR3 contains 15 residues. The CDR3 nucleotides are TGTGCCAGCAGTTCTCCCTCACTACTCCCGGAGACCCAGTACTTC. This encodes CASSSPSLLPETQYF.

The chain uses TRBV20-1 and TRBJ1-1, with 8 bases identical to TRBD1. Germline lookup yields CDR1 DFQATT and CDR2 SNEGSKA (reference sequence). CDR3 length: 12 amino acids. V shed 5 bases, J shed 11 bases, and the junction held 10 bases outside the gene matches. The CDR3 here is CSAGQGAFLAFF. CDR3 nucleotide sequence: TGCAGTGCTGGTCAGGGGGCTTTTTTGGCTTTCTTT.

This chain joins TRBV11-2 and TRBJ2-1; 12 nucleotides align to TRBD2. With 8 bases clipped from V and 5 bases from J, the junction kept 4 bases outside the gene matches. This CDR3 is built from 14 residues. Germline V gives CDR1 SGHAT, CDR2 FQNNGV. CDR3 residues: CASGLAGWDNEQFF. DNA for the CDR3: TGTGCCAGCGGACTAGCGGGGTGGGACAATGAGCAGTTCTTC.